This TCR beta chain emerged from a study of T cell repertoires in cytomegalovirus infection. In the study overall: CMV infection plus the matching HLA type was flagged by public TCR beta signatures. Whole-study findings and limits: Within the response measured ex vivo, HLA-C-restricted CMV-specific TCR beta clonotypes were dominant.

TCRdb re-derived calls from the reads in MiXCR, one entry per CDR3 protein. This table has approximately 990,000 distinct CDR3 sequences, around 30% appearing once. This clonotype was counted between two and nine times. The antigen is not known. The CDR3 is 12 residues long. Trimming cost V 3 bases and J 9 bases, with 6 bases left between them. The chain couples TRBV12-3 or TRBV12-4 to TRBJ1-6; D unclear. Sequencing was performed on cultured CD8+ T cells from PBMCs, taken from culture after CMV antigen stimulation. This sequence originates from a human donor in good health (CMV status not recorded). Some clones in this sample may be carry-over from other donors' samples. CDR3 sequence reads: CASSFGRSPLHF. The CDR3 coding sequence is TGTGCCAGCAGTTTCGGTCGTTCACCCCTCCACTTT.